This T cell receptor (beta chain) is from a study of T-cell reconstitution after alpha-beta-depleted transplantation in children. A word on this clonotype: Its antigen is as yet unknown.

Researchers prepared the TCRbeta library using unique molecular identifiers, the study reports. TCRdb reanalysed the PCR reads using MiXCR and keeps one entry per CDR3 protein. Here the sample spans fewer than 500,000 distinct CDR3 sequences, approximately 42% being singletons. Points from the study as a whole: After one year, T-cell counts and TCRbeta diversity mostly came from new T cells. By about two months after transplant, alpha-beta T cells reportedly arose from several hundred graft clones that had expanded.

Source: PBMCs, taken before TCRalphabeta/CD19-depleted stem cell transplant. This clonotype was sampled from a girl aged 2-10 years with aplastic anemia, due to receive a stem cell transplant.

The CDR3 is CASSESQFQETQYF. CDR3 DNA: TGTGCCAGCAGTGAATCGCAGTTCCAAGAGACCCAGTACTTC. The chain couples TRBV25-1 to TRBJ2-5, with D hard to call. The CDR3 runs 14 residues. The ends were cut back, 1 base at V and 1 base at J, with 7 bases in the middle. Germline V lookup: CDR1 MGHDK, CDR2 SYGVNS.